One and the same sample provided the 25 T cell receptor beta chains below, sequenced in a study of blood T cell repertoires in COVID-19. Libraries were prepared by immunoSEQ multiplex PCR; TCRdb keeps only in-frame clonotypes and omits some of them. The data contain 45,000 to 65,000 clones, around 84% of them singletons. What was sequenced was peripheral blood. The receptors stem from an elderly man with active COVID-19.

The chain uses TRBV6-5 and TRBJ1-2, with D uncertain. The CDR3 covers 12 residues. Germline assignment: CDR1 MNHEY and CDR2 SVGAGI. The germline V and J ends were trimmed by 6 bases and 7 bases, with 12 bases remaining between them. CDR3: CASRHDRGGYTF. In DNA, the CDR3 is TGTGCCAGCAGACATGATCGGGGTGGCTACACCTTC.

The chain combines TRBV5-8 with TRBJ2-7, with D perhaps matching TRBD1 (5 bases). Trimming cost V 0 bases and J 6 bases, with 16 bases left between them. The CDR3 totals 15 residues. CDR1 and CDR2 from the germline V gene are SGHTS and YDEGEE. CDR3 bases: TGTGCCAGCAGCTTGGCCGTATTTCAGGGCGGCGAGCAGTACTTC. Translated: CASSLAVFQGGEQYF.

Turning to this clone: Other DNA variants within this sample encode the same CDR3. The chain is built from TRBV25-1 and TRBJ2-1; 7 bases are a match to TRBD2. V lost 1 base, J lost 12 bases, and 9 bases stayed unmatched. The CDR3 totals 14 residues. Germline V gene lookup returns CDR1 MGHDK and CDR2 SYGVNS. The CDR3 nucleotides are TGTGCCAGCAGTGAATCGGTTGCGGGAGAGAGGCAGTTCTTC. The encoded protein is CASSESVAGERQFF. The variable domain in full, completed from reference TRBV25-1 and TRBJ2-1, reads EADIYQTPRYLVIGTGKKITLECSQTMGHDKMYWYQQDPGMELHLIHYSYGVNSTEKGDLSSESTVSRIRTEHFPLTLESARPSHTSQYLCASSESVAGERQFFGPGTRLTVL.

The CDR3 sequence is CASSLQVGGEAFF. The CDR3 bases are TGTGCCAGCAGCTTGCAGGTTGGAGGTGAAGCTTTCTTT. This chain connects TRBV5-6 to TRBJ1-1; D gene unclear. Per the germline V gene, CDR1 is SGHDT and CDR2 is YYEEEE. The V gene lost 1 base and the J gene lost 7 bases, with 11 bases spanning the gap. The CDR3 has 13 amino acids.

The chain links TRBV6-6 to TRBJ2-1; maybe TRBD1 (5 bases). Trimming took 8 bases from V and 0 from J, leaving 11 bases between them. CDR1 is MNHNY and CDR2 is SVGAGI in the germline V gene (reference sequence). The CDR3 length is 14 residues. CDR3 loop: CASGNRGSYNEQFF. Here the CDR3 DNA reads TGTGCCAGCGGGAATAGGGGCTCCTACAATGAGCAGTTCTTC.

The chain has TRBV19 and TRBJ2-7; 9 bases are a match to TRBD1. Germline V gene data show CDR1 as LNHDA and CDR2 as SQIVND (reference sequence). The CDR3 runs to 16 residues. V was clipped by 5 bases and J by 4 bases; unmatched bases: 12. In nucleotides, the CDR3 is TGTGCCAGTAGTGGCAGTCCGGGACAGGGAGGGTACGAGCAGTACTTC. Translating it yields CASSGSPGQGGYEQYF.

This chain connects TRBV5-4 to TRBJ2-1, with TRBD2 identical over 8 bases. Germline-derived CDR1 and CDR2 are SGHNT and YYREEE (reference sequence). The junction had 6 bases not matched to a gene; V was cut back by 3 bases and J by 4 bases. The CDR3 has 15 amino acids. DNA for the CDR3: TGTGCCAGCAGCTCCCGGGGGGGCCCTTACAATGAGCAGTTCTTC. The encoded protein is CASSSRGGPYNEQFF. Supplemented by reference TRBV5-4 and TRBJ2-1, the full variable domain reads ETGVTQSPTHLIKTRGQQVTLRCSSQSGHNTVSWYQQALGQGPQFIFQYYREEENGRGNFPPRFSGLQFPNYSSELNVNALELDDSALYLCASSSRGGPYNEQFFGPGTRLTVL.

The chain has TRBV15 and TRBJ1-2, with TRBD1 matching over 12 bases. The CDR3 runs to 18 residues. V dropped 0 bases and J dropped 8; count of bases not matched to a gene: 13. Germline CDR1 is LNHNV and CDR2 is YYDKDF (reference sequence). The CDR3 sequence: CATSRDGGTGGAISGYTF. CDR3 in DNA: TGTGCCACCAGCAGAGATGGGGGGACAGGGGGCGCGATATCAGGCTACACCTTC.

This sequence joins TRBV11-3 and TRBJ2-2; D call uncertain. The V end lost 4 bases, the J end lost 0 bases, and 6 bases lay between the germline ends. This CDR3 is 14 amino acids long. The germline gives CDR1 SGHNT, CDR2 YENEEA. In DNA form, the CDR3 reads TGTGCCAGCAGCTCCGACACGAACACCGGGGAGCTGTTTTTT. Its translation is CASSSDTNTGELFF.

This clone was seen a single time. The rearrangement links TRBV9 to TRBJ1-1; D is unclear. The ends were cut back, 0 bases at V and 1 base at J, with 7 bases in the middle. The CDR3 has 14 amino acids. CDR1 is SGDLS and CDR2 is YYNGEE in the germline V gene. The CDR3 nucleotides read TGTGCCAGCAGCGTAGAGGCGGGGAACACTGAAGCTTTCTTT. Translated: CASSVEAGNTEAFF.

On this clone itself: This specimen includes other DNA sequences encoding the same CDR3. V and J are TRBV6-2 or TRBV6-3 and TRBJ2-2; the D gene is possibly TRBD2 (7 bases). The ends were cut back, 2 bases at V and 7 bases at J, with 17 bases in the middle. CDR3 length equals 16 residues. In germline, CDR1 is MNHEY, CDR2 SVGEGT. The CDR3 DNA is TGTGCCAGCAGTTACCGAGGGGGGGCGCTCGGCGGGGAGCTGTTTTTT. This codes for CASSYRGGALGGELFF.

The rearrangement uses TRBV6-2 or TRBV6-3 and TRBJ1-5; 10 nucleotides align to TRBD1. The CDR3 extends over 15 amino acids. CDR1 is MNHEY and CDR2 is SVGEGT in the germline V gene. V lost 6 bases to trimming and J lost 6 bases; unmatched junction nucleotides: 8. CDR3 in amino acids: CASSRDRGRGQPQHF. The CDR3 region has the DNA TGTGCCAGCAGCCGCGACAGGGGGCGCGGTCAGCCCCAGCATTTT.

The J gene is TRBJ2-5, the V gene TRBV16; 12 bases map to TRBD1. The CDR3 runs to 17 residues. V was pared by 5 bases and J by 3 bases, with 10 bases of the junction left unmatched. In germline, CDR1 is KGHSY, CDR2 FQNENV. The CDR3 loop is CASSDAAGTGGKETQYF. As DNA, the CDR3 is TGTGCCAGCAGCGATGCGGCCGGGACAGGGGGCAAAGAGACCCAGTACTTC.

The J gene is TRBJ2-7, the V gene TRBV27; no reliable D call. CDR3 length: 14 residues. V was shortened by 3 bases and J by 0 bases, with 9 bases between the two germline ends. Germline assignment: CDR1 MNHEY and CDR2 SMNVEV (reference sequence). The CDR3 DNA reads TGTGCCAGCAGTTTTGCCCCAGACTCCTACGAGCAGTACTTC. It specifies CASSFAPDSYEQYF.

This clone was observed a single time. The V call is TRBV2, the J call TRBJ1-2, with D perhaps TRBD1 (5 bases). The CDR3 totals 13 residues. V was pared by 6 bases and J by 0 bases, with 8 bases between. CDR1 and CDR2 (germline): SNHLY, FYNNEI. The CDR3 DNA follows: TGTGCCAGCAGGGTGACAGCTAACTATGGCTACACCTTC. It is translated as CASRVTANYGYTF.

The CDR3 sequence is CASSIGDIFGYTF. The CDR3 DNA reads TGTGCCAGTAGTATAGGAGACATCTTTGGCTACACCTTC. V and J are TRBV19 and TRBJ1-2; no clear D. Germline lookup yields CDR1 LNHDA and CDR2 SQIVND (reference sequence). Trimming pared 1 base from V and 7 bases from J, leaving 10 bases between. This CDR3 has 13 residues.

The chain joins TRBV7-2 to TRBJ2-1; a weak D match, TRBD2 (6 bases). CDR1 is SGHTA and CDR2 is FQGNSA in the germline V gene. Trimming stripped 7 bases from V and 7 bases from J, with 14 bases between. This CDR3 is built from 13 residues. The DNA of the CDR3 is TGTGCCAGCACCAAACGGGGGAGAAATGAGCAGTTCTTC. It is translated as CASTKRGRNEQFF.

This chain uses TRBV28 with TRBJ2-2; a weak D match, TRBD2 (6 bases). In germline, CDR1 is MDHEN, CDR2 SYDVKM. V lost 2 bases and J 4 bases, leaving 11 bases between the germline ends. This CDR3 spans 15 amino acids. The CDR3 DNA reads TGTGCCAGCAGTTTAGGACTATCGGGCACCGGGGAGCTGTTTTTT. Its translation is CASSLGLSGTGELFF.

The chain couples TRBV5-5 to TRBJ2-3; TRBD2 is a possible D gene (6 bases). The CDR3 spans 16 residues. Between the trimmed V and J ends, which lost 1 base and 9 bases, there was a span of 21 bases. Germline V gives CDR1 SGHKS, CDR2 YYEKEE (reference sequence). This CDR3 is CASSLTIDGGSMTQYF. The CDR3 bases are TGTGCCAGCAGCTTGACAATTGATGGGGGGAGTATGACGCAGTATTTT.

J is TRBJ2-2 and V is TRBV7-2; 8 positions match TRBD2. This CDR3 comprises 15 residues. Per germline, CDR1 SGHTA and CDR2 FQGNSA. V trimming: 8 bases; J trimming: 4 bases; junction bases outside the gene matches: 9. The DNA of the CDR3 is TGTGCCAGCGAGCGGGGGCCGCGGTTCACCGGGGAGCTGTTTTTT. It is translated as CASERGPRFTGELFF.

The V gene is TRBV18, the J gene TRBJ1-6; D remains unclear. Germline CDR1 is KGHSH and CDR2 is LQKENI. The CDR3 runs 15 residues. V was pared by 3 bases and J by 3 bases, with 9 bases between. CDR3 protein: CASSPYTVYNSPLHF. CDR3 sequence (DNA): TGTGCCAGCTCACCTTATACAGTCTATAATTCACCCCTCCACTTT. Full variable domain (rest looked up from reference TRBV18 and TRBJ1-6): NAGVMQNPRHLVRRRGQEARLRCSPMKGHSHVYWYRQLPEEGLKFMVYLQKENIIDESGMPKERFSAEFPKEGPSILRIQQVVRGDSAAYFCASSPYTVYNSPLHFGNGTRLTVT.

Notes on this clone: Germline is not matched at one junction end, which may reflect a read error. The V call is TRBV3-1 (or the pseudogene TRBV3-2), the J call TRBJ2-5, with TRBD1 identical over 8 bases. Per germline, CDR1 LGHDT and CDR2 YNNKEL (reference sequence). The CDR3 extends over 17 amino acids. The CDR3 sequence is CASSHIGGTGGQEAQYF. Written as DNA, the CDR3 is TGTGCCAGCAGCCACATTGGGGGTACAGGGGGTCAAGAGGCCCAGTACTTC.

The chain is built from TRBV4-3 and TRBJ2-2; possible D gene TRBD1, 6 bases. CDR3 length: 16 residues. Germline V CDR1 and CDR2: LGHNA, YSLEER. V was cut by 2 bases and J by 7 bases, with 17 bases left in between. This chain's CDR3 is CASSQNVIRGGGELFF. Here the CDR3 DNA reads TGCGCCAGCAGCCAAAACGTCATCCGAGGGGGCGGGGAGCTGTTTTTT.

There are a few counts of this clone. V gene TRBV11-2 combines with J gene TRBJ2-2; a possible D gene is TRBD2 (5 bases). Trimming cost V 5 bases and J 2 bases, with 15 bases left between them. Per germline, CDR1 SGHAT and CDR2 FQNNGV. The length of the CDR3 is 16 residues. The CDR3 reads CASSPSWERNTGELFF. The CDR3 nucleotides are TGTGCCAGCAGCCCGAGTTGGGAGCGAAACACCGGGGAGCTGTTTTTT. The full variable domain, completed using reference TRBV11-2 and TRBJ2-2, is EAGVAQSPRYKIIEKRQSVAFWCNPISGHATLYWYQQILGQGPKLLIQFQNNGVVDDSQLPKDRFSAERLKGVDSTLKIQPAKLEDSAVYLCASSPSWERNTGELFFGEGSRLTVL.

The CDR3 coding sequence is TGTGCCAGCAGCCAGCAGGGGGCCGCGAACACTGAAGCTTTCTTT. It codes for CASSQQGAANTEAFF. The genes are TRBV14 and TRBJ1-1, with 8 bases lining up with TRBD1. This CDR3 has 15 amino acids. Germline trimming cut 3 bases from V and 1 base from J; bases unmatched to any gene: 4. Germline assignment: CDR1 SGHDN and CDR2 FVKESK.